This T cell receptor beta chain originates from a study of cytomegalovirus exposure and HLA in healthy donors. Study background: Of roughly 400 genotyped donors, more than 65% grouped in the Caucasian-associated ancestry cluster. Study-wide results and caveats: Reported results showed that the classifier diagnosed cytomegalovirus status with high specificity and sensitivity.

PCR primers comprised 60 Vbeta and 13 Jbeta primers. Only in-frame clones appear in the TCRdb table, and some are missing; sequencing was by immunoSEQ multiplex PCR. Of 200,000 or so clones in the sample, around 85% were seen once. The germline CDR1 and CDR2 sequences are SEHNR and FQNEAQ (reference sequence). The CDR3 loop spans 15 amino acids. This clone appeared once. Its antigen remains unknown. A junction boundary mismatches the germline segment, possibly from a read error. The chain employs TRBV7-9 and TRBJ1-1, with a possible D match to TRBD1 (5 bases). Sequencing input: PBMCs. The receptor was isolated from a man between 45 and 60 years old in good health and CMV-seronegative. This CDR3 is CSSSTPSGGGTEAFF. CDR3 nucleotide sequence: TGTTCCAGCAGCACCCCCTCTGGGGGAGGCACTGAAGCTTTCTTT.